The sequence of this TCR beta chain was determined in a study of blood T cell repertoires in COVID-19. This clone was recorded only once. Sequencing was performed with immunoSEQ multiplex PCR; in TCRdb, only in-frame clones are kept and a portion is missing. The sample includes approximately 260,000 clones, more than 65% of them seen just once. Sequences were obtained from PBMCs or T cells enriched from blood (not recorded which). The TCR was taken from a man aged 50 or older who had recovered from COVID-19.

In DNA form, the CDR3 reads TGTGCCAGCAGTCTGGGACAGGGGCTGAACACTGAAGCTTTCTTT. Translated, it gives CASSLGQGLNTEAFF. This sequence joins TRBV2 and TRBJ1-1; TRBD1 agrees at 10 bases. CDR3 size: 15 residues. V dropped 5 bases and J dropped 0; count of bases not matched to a gene: 3. Germline V gives CDR1 SNHLY, CDR2 FYNNEI. The whole variable domain, remainder taken from reference TRBV2 and TRBJ1-1, is EPEVTQTPSHQVTQMGQEVILRCVPISNHLYFYWYRQILGQKVEFLVSFYNNEISEKSEIFDDQFSVERPDGSNFTLKIRSTKLEDSAMYFCASSLGQGLNTEAFFGQGTRLTVV.